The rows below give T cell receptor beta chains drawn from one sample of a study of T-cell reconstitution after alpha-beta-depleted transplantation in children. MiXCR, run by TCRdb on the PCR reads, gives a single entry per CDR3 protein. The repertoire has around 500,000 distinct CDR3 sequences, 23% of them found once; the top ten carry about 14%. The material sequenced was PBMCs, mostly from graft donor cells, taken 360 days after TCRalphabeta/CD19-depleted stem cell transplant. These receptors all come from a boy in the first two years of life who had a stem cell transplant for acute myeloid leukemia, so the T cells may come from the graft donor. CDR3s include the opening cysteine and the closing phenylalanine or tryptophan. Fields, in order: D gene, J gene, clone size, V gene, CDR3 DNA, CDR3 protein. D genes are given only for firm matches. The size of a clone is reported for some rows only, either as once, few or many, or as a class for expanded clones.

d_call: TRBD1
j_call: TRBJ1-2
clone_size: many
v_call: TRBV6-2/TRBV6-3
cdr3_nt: TGTGCCAGCAGTTACGACAGGGATGACTATGGCTACACCTTC
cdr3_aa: CASSYDRDDYGYTF

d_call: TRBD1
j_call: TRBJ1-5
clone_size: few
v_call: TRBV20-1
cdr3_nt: TGCAGTGCTAGAGCCCGGGACAGACCTAATCAGCCCCAGCATTTT
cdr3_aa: CSARARDRPNQPQHF

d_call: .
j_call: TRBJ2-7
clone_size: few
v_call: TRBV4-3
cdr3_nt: TGCGCCAGCAGCCAAGATAAGGGGTATGGGTACGAGCAGTACTTC
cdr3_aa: CASSQDKGYGYEQYF

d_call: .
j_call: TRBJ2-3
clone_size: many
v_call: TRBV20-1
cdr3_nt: TGCAGTGCCGTAGGACCGCAGGGGACAGATACGCAGTATTTT
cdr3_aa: CSAVGPQGTDTQYF

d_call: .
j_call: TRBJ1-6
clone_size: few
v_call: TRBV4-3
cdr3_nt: TGCGCCAGCAGCCAAGACAGGGAATTTAATTCACCCCTCCACTTT
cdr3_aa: CASSQDREFNSPLHF

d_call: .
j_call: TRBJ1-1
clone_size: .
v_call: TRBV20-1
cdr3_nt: TGCAGTGCTAGTGGGGGTGACACTGAAGCTTTCTTT
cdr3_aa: CSASGGDTEAFF

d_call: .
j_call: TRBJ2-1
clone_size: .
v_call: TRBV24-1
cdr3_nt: TGTGCCACCAGTGATTTTATGGATGAGCAGTTCTTC
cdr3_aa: CATSDFMDEQFF

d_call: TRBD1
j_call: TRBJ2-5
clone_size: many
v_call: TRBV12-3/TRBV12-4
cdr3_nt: TGTGCCAGCAGCCTCGACAGGGAAGAGACCCAGTACTTC
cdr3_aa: CASSLDREETQYF

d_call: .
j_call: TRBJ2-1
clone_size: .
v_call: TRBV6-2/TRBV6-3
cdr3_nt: TGTGCCAGCAGTCTCAGTAGCCTCCGCGAGCAGTTCTTC
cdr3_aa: CASSLSSLREQFF

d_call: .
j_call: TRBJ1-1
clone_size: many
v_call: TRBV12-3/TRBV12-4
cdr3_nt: TGTGCCAGCAGCCCCCGGGGGGGGACTGAAGCTTTCTTT
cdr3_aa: CASSPRGGTEAFF

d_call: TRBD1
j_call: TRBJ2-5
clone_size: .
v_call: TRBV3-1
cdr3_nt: TGTGCCAGCACCCAAGACAGGGGGCGAGAGACCCAGTACTTC
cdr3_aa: CASTQDRGRETQYF

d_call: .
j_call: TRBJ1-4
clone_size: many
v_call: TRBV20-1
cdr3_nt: TGCAGTGCTTCCAGACCTGGAACTAATGAAAAACTGTTTTTT
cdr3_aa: CSASRPGTNEKLFF

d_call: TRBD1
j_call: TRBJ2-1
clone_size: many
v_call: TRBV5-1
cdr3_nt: TGCGCCAGCAGCTCGGGACAGGGGGAATCTAGCTCCTACAATGAGCAGTTCTTC
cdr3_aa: CASSSGQGESSSYNEQFF

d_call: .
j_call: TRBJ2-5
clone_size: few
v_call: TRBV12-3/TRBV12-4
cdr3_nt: TGTGCCAGCAGTGTAGAGGACGGGAAGACCCAGTACTTC
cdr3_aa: CASSVEDGKTQYF

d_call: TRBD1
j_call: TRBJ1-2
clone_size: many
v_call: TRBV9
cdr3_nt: TGTGCCAGCAGCCTCTCGGGGACAGGAGCTAATAACTATGGCTACACCTTC
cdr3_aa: CASSLSGTGANNYGYTF

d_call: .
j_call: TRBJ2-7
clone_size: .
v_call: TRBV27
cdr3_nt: TGTGCCAGCAGTGCCCGGGACTTCAGCTCCTACGAGCAGTACTTC
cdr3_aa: CASSARDFSSYEQYF

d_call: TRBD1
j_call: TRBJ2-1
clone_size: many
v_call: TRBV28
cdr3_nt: TGTGCCAGCAGACCAACAGGGGGCTACAATGAGCAGTTCTTC
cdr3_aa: CASRPTGGYNEQFF

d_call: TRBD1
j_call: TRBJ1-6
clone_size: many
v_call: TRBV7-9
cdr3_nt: TGTGCCAGCAGCAAAGAGGGGACAGCCTATAATTCACCCCTCCACTTT
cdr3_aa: CASSKEGTAYNSPLHF

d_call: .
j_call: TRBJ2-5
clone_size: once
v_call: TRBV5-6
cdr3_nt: TGTGCCAGCAGCTTGGGGTCTAGCGAAGAGACCCAGTACTTC
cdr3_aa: CASSLGSSEETQYF

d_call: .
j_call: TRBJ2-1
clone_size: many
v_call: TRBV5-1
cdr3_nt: TGCGCCAGCAGCCCGCCGAGCTCCTACAATGAGCAGTTCTTC
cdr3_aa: CASSPPSSYNEQFF

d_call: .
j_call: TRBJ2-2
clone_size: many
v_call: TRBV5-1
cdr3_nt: TGCGCCAGCAGCTTGGTGTGGCAGGGTGGAACCGGGGAGCTGTTTTTT
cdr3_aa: CASSLVWQGGTGELFF

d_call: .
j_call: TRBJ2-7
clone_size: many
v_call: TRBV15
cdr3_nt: TGTGCCACCAGCAGAGAGGGGAGAGGCGCCTACGAGCAGTACTTC
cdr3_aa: CATSREGRGAYEQYF

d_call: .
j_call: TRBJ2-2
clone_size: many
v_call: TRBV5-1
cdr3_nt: TGCGCCAGCAGCTTGGGTACCTTCACCGGGGAGCTGTTTTTT
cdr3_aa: CASSLGTFTGELFF

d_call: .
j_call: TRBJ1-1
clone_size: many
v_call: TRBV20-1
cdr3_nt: TGCAGTGCAGGAGGGAGGGCGACTGAAGCTTTCTTT
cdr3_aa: CSAGGRATEAFF

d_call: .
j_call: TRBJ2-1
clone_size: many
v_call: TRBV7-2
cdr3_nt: TGTGCCAGCAGCTTAATCCAAAGCTCCTACAATGAGCAGTTCTTC
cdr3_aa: CASSLIQSSYNEQFF

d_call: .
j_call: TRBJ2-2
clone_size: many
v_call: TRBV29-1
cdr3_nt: TGCAGCGGACACAGTGCCGGGGAGCTGTTTTTT
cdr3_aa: CSGHSAGELFF

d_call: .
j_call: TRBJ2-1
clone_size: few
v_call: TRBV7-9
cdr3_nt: TGTGCCAGCAGCTCGGGACAAGGGCAGTTCTTC
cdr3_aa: CASSSGQGQFF

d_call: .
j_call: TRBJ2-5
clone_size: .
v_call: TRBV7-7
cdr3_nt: TGTGCCAGCAGCTTACGCCTAGAGCAAGAGACCCAGTACTTC
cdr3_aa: CASSLRLEQETQYF

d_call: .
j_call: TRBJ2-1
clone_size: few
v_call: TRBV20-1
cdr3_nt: TGCAGTGCTGCCCGGGACTCCCAGAGCTCCTACAATGAGCAGTTCTTC
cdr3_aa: CSAARDSQSSYNEQFF

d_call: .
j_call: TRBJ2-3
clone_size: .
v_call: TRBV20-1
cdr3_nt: TGCAGTGCGACCGACCGCCTCAGTGTATATACGCAGTATTTT
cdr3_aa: CSATDRLSVYTQYF

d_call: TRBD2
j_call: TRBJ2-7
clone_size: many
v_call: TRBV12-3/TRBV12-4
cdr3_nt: TGTGCCAGCAGTTCCTCGGGGAGGGGAGGATACGAGCAGTACTTC
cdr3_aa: CASSSSGRGGYEQYF

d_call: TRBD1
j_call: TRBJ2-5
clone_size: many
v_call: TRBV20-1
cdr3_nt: TGCAGTGCTAGAGGCCCGGGACAGAGAGAGACCCAGTACTTC
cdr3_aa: CSARGPGQRETQYF

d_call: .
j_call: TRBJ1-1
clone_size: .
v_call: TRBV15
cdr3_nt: TGTGCCACCTGGGGCAGGGACACTGAAGCTTTCTTT
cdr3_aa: CATWGRDTEAFF

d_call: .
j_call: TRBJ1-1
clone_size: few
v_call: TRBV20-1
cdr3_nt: TGCAGTGCTCCTGGGGGGGTGGGCGTGACTGAAGCTTTCTTT
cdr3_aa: CSAPGGVGVTEAFF

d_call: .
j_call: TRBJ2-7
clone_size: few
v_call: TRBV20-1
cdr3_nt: TGCAGTGCCACCTGGCAGGGAATTGACGAGCAGTACTTC
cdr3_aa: CSATWQGIDEQYF

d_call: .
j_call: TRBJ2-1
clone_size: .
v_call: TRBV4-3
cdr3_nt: TGCGCCAGCAGCCAAGATCGGAAGGGCAATGAGCAGTTCTTC
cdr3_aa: CASSQDRKGNEQFF

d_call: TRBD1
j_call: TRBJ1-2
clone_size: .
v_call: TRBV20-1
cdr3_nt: TGCAGTCCCGACAGGGGGCGCTTCTATGGCTACACCTTC
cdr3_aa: CSPDRGRFYGYTF

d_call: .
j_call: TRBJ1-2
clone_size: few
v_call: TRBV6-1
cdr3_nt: TGTGCCAGCAGCCAGGGCAGGGTTTTCATTAACTATGGCTACACCTTC
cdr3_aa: CASSQGRVFINYGYTF

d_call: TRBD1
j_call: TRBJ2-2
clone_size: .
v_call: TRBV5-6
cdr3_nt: TGTGCCAGCGTCAACAGGGGCCCCACCGGGGAGCTGTTTTTT
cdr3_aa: CASVNRGPTGELFF

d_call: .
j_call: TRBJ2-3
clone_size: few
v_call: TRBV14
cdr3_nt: TGTGCCAGCAGCCAAGCCCCCTACGTGGTCCGCACAGATACGCAGTATTTT
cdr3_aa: CASSQAPYVVRTDTQYF

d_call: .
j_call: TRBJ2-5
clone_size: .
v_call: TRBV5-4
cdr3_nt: TGTGCCAGCAGCTTCCCACAGGAAGAGACCCAGTACTTC
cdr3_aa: CASSFPQEETQYF